The clone carrying this TCR beta chain has just a few counts. TCRdb re-called the 5' RACE reads with MiXCR, one entry per CDR3 protein. This sample has 280,000 or so distinct CDR3 sequences; approximately 7.6% occur once, and the top ten carry approximately 23%. The data were obtained in a study of T-cell memory formation after mild COVID-19. V was pared by 3 bases and J by 5 bases, with 4 bases of the junction left unmatched. This CDR3 comprises 15 residues. The germline V gene encodes CDR1 SGHTA and CDR2 FQGNSA. The rearrangement uses TRBV7-2 and TRBJ2-4, with 10 nucleotides matching TRBD2. The origin of this receptor is a man aged 18 to 30 who had mild COVID-19 (a few samples of this study predate the infection). Cell type and time point are not known. Sample: PBMCs or a T cell subset sorted from them (not recorded which). DNA for the CDR3: TGTGCCAGCAGCTTCATAAGCGGGGGGGAAAACATTCAGTACTTC. This translates into CASSFISGGENIQYF.